The source of this T cell receptor beta chain is a study of identical twins. Points from the study as a whole: Fewer insertions characterized abundant cord blood beta clonotypes, whereas memory repertoires showed none.

Trimming cost V 4 bases and J 6 bases; bases outside gene matches: 15. This CDR3 is built from 18 residues. CDR1 is MNHEY and CDR2 is SVGAGI in the germline V gene. TCRdb recomputed calls from the 5' RACE reads with MiXCR, one row per CDR3 protein. The data hold approximately 600,000 distinct CDR3 sequences, with under 8.5% observed a single time. In its sample, this clonotype was seen a few times. Its matching antigen is unknown. Healthy Caucasian donors formed the entire cohort. These same data were also listed under a study on yellow fever vaccine responses in identical twins.

The TCR was taken from a young woman in good health. The V gene is TRBV6-5, the J gene TRBJ2-3; TRBD2 agrees at 11 bases. Source material: PBMCs. CDR3 nucleotides: TGTGCCAGCAGTTCCGCTAAGGGGCTAGCGGGAGGTATGGATACGCAGTATTTT. It translates to CASSSAKGLAGGMDTQYF.